This T cell receptor (beta chain) originates from a study of blood T cell repertoires in COVID-19. Study details: Acute and convalescent COVID-19 samples came from the United States, Italy and Spain. T cells, B-cell-depleted T cells, or PBMCs supplied cDNA or gDNA.

Assay: immunoSEQ multiplex PCR; the TCRdb copy retains only in-frame clones and omits some. The data show 200,000 or so clones, about 79% seen once. Sequencing was performed on peripheral blood. The TCR comes from a human donor in a cohort sampled during active COVID-19.

The CDR3 protein is CASSRRGGNEQFF. The CDR3 nucleotides read TGTGCCAGCAGCCGAAGGGGGGGCAATGAGCAGTTCTTC. The rearrangement links TRBV28 to TRBJ2-1; weak D call: TRBD2 (7 bases). The CDR3 spans 13 residues. Germline CDR1 and CDR2: MDHEN and SYDVKM. Trimming took off 6 bases at V and 6 bases at J, with 12 bases between the two ends.